This T cell receptor (beta chain) comes out of a study of T cell repertoires in cytomegalovirus infection. MiXCR, run by TCRdb on the reads, gives a single entry per CDR3 protein. The sample lists some 320,000 distinct CDR3 sequences; more than 9% were seen once. The V gene lost 5 bases and the J gene lost 4 bases, with 9 bases spanning the gap. The CDR3 sequence is 13 residues long. Germline lookup yields CDR1 SGHAT and CDR2 FQDESV (reference sequence). At least ten counts were recorded for this clonotype. V is TRBV11-1 and J is TRBJ1-5, with D maybe TRBD1 (6 bases). This clonotype originated in a human donor in good health (CMV status not recorded). Some clones in this sample may be carry-over from other donors' samples. What was sequenced was PBMCs. The CDR3 DNA reads as TGTGCCAGCAGCCAGGGGCCTAATCAGCCCCAGCATTTT. Translation: CASSQGPNQPQHF.